The next 23 T cell receptor beta chains were all read from a single sample in a study of CD8 T cells in Susac syndrome. Random hexamers primed reverse transcription of roughly 0.45 to 1 ug RNA. TCRdb re-derived calls from the immunoSEQ multiplex PCR reads in MiXCR, one entry per CDR3 protein. The repertoire holds under 550,000 distinct CDR3 sequences, with about 85% as singletons. The sequenced sample was CD8+ T cells from PBMCs. These receptors all stem from a human donor with multiple sclerosis.

This sequence joins TRBV29-1 and TRBJ1-1; TRBD1 agrees at 7 bases. The CDR3 is 14 amino acids. Germline V lookup: CDR1 SQVTM, CDR2 ANQGSEA. Germline trimming cut 6 bases from V and 1 base from J; bases unmatched to any gene: 8. CDR3 in amino acids: CSVRVTGTNTEAFF. The CDR3 DNA sequence: TGCAGCGTCCGCGTGACAGGGACGAACACTGAAGCTTTCTTT.

The V and J genes are TRBV30 and TRBJ2-3; D remains unclear. The V end was cut by 3 bases, the J end by 2 bases, with 12 bases between. Germline CDR1 is GTSNPN and CDR2 is SVGIG (reference sequence). The CDR3 has 14 residues. The CDR3 sequence is CAWRWTIYTDTQYF. The DNA for the CDR3 is TGTGCCTGGAGATGGACCATTTACACAGATACGCAGTATTTT.

This sequence joins TRBV30 and TRBJ2-7; D may be TRBD2 (5 bases). The CDR3 loop spans 13 amino acids. From germline, CDR1 is GTSNPN and CDR2 SVGIG (reference sequence). V was pared by 1 base and J by 3 bases, with 10 bases between. The CDR3 region is CAWSGAVVYEQYF. CDR3 in DNA: TGTGCCTGGAGTGGAGCGGTAGTCTACGAGCAGTACTTC.

This clonotype has only a few counts. DNA of the CDR3: TGTGCCAGCAGTTCCGACCGGTACACAGATACGCAGTATTTT. Protein product: CASSSDRYTDTQYF. This chain joins TRBV27 and TRBJ2-3; no clear D. Trimming pared 4 bases from V and 2 bases from J, leaving 10 bases between. This CDR3 is 14 amino acids long. Per the germline V gene, CDR1 is MNHEY and CDR2 is SMNVEV (reference sequence).

The chain joins TRBV29-1 to TRBJ1-1, with 10 positions matching TRBD1. V gave up 0 bases and J gave up 8 bases; unmatched junction bases: 0. This CDR3 has 12 residues. CDR1 and CDR2 (germline): SQVTM, ANQGSEA. CDR3 coding DNA: TGCAGCGTTGAAGAGACAGGGGGCGAAGCTTTCTTT. Protein: CSVEETGGEAFF.

This clonotype is a singleton in its sample. The rearrangement joins TRBV6-5 to TRBJ1-3, with D hard to call. The germline V gene has CDR1 MNHEY and CDR2 SVGAGI. The CDR3 has 17 residues. The germline V and J ends were trimmed by 2 bases and 0 bases, with 14 bases remaining between them. CDR3 loop: CASSYSALPHSGNTIYF. The CDR3 DNA is TGTGCCAGCAGTTACAGCGCCCTTCCCCACTCTGGAAACACCATATATTTT.

This chain's CDR3 is CASSIDLEGVEQYF. The DNA for the CDR3 is TGTGCCAGTAGTATAGATCTGGAGGGGGTCGAGCAGTACTTC. This rearrangement joins TRBV19 to TRBJ2-7; D is possibly TRBD1 or TRBD2 (6 bases each). Germline values: CDR1 LNHDA, CDR2 SQIVND (reference sequence). This CDR3 region has 14 residues. The V and J ends lost 0 bases and 6 bases respectively, with 12 bases between them.

CDR3 region: CASSVWRSSGANVLTF. CDR3 nucleotides: TGTGCCAGCAGTGTATGGAGGAGCTCTGGGGCCAACGTCCTGACTTTC. This chain joins TRBV6-1 and TRBJ2-6; perhaps TRBD2 as D (5 bases). The V end was cut by 4 bases, the J end by 0 bases, with 10 bases between. CDR3 length: 16 amino acids. The germline V gene has CDR1 MNHNS and CDR2 SASEGT.

This rearrangement joins TRBV3-1 to TRBJ2-1, with TRBD2 identical over 8 bases. V shed 6 bases and J 4 bases; nucleotides not matched to a gene: 8. This CDR3 has 15 residues. Germline V gives CDR1 LGHDT, CDR2 YNNKEL (reference sequence). The CDR3 region has the DNA TGTGCCAGCAGGGGAACCGGGACTAGATACAATGAGCAGTTCTTC. Its translation is CASRGTGTRYNEQFF.

The chain joins TRBV4-1 to TRBJ2-7; TRBD1 might be the D (5 bases). V gave up 0 bases and J gave up 6 bases, with 15 bases separating them. Germline V lookup: CDR1 MGHRA, CDR2 YSYEKL. The CDR3 has 15 residues. The chain's CDR3 is CASSQDVSRVGEQYF. CDR3 DNA sequence: TGCGCCAGCAGCCAAGACGTTTCCAGGGTTGGCGAGCAGTACTTC.

This chain joins TRBV15 and TRBJ2-3; no clear D gene. The germline CDR1 and CDR2 sequences are LNHNV and YYDKDF (reference sequence). The CDR3 extends over 13 amino acids. V was shortened by 0 bases and J by 8 bases, with 9 bases between the two germline ends. The CDR3 DNA is TGTGCCACCAGCAGAGATCGGGCAGTTACGCAGTATTTT. Protein: CATSRDRAVTQYF.

This clonotype was seen only a few times. The chain joins TRBV27 to TRBJ2-3, with 7 nucleotides matching TRBD2. Germline trimming cut 3 bases from V and 4 bases from J; bases unmatched to any gene: 4. The CDR3 length is 14 residues. Germline V CDR1 and CDR2: MNHEY, SMNVEV (reference sequence). CDR3 residues: CASSFGLAADTQYF. CDR3 bases: TGTGCCAGCAGTTTTGGGCTAGCGGCAGATACGCAGTATTTT.

V usage is TRBV10-2 and J usage is TRBJ1-1; D gene unclear. The CDR3 has 13 amino acids. In germline, CDR1 is WSHSY, CDR2 SAAADI. Trimming stripped 3 bases from V and 2 bases from J, with 7 bases between. CDR3 nucleotide sequence: TGCGCCAGCAGTGATACATACAACACTGAAGCTTTCTTT. This sequence encodes CASSDTYNTEAFF.

This rearrangement joins TRBV4-2 to TRBJ2-1, with D possibly TRBD2 on 6 matching bases. CDR3 length equals 21 residues. The V gene's germline CDR1 is LGHNA and CDR2 YNFKEQ. Trimming stripped 3 bases from V and 1 base from J, with 28 bases between. CDR3 sequence: CASSQDGLTRGREASYNEQFF. The CDR3 nucleotides are TGTGCCAGCAGCCAGGACGGATTGACGAGGGGCAGGGAGGCGTCCTACAATGAGCAGTTCTTC.

The chain has TRBV4-2 and TRBJ2-3; 7 bases map to TRBD2. CDR1 and CDR2 from the germline V gene are LGHNA and YNFKEQ. Germline trimming cut 0 bases from V and 5 bases from J; bases unmatched to any gene: 5. This CDR3 spans 15 amino acids. The CDR3 region is CASSQEAGAEDTQYF. As DNA, the CDR3 is TGTGCCAGCAGCCAAGAGGCGGGAGCGGAAGATACGCAGTATTTT.

This clonotype was detected only once. The CDR3 DNA follows: TGTGCCAGCAGTTTAGGGACACAAGGTTACAATGAGCAGTTCTTC. Its translation: CASSLGTQGYNEQFF. The chain uses TRBV27 and TRBJ2-1; TRBD1 might be the D (6 bases). The CDR3 is made up of 15 amino acids. Germline CDR1 reads MNHEY; CDR2 reads SMNVEV (reference sequence). Trimming pared 2 bases from V and 4 bases from J, leaving 12 bases between.

This chain joins TRBV23-1 and TRBJ2-1; TRBD2 matches 7 bases. TRBV23-1 is treated as an ORF (open reading frame) with a function not yet certain. This CDR3 contains 15 residues. V shed 4 bases and J 7 bases; nucleotides not matched to a gene: 10. The CDR3 coding sequence is TGCGCCAGCAGTCCCTCCCCCAGGGAGGGTAATGAGCAGTTCTTC. Translating it yields CASSPSPREGNEQFF.

This clonotype came up a few times. The chain recombines TRBV12-3 or TRBV12-4 with TRBJ2-7; D is ambiguous. Trimming removed 3 bases at V and 6 bases at J, with 12 bases between. The CDR3 length is 13 residues. The chain's CDR3 is CASSLPGDPEQYF. The CDR3 nucleotides are TGTGCCAGCAGTTTGCCGGGTGACCCCGAGCAGTACTTC.

J is TRBJ1-1 and V is TRBV10-3; D unclear. V shed 4 bases and J shed 8 bases, with 17 bases lying between them. The CDR3 runs to 14 residues. Germline CDR1 reads ENHRY; CDR2 reads SYGVKD. This CDR3 reads CAISGGSGGEEAFF. Written as DNA, the CDR3 is TGTGCCATCAGTGGGGGTTCGGGTGGCGAGGAAGCTTTCTTT.

This clonotype has just one count. DNA for the CDR3: TGTGCCAGCAGTTACTCGTGGGACAGGGTTCTGAACACTGAAGCTTTCTTT. Amino acids: CASSYSWDRVLNTEAFF. This chain connects TRBV6-5 to TRBJ1-1, with 9 bases lining up with TRBD1. The CDR3 covers 17 residues. The germline V gene has CDR1 MNHEY and CDR2 SVGAGI. Losses at the gene ends were 0 bases for V and 0 bases for J; bases not matched to a gene: 5.

This rearrangement joins TRBV20-1 to TRBJ2-1; 10 bases fit TRBD1. Germline assignment: CDR1 DFQATT and CDR2 SNEGSKA (reference sequence). The CDR3 length is 14 residues. Trimming took 4 bases from V and 6 from J; bases not matched to a gene: 6. CDR3 protein: CSATGTGDLNEQFF. In nucleotides, the CDR3 is TGCAGTGCTACCGGGACAGGGGACCTCAATGAGCAGTTCTTC.

To note about this clonotype: The junction does not match germline at one end; this may be a read error. CDR3 in amino acids: CATSRGGETGTDTQYF. CDR3 DNA: TGTGCCACCAGCAGAGGGGGGGAGACCGGCACAGATACGCAGTACTTT. The J gene is TRBJ2-3, the V gene TRBV15, with D possibly matching TRBD2 (6 bases). CDR1 is LNHNV and CDR2 is YYDKDF in the germline V gene (reference sequence). The CDR3 has 16 residues.

The chain combines TRBV28 with TRBJ2-2; D is tentatively TRBD1 or TRBD2 (6 bases each). The CDR3 has 16 amino acids. The V end lost 5 bases, the J end lost 4 bases, and 17 bases lay between the germline ends. CDR1 is MDHEN and CDR2 is SYDVKM in the germline V gene. This CDR3 is CASSPEGVGFTGELFF. CDR3 coding DNA: TGTGCCAGCAGTCCGGAGGGGGTAGGGTTCACCGGGGAGCTGTTTTTT.